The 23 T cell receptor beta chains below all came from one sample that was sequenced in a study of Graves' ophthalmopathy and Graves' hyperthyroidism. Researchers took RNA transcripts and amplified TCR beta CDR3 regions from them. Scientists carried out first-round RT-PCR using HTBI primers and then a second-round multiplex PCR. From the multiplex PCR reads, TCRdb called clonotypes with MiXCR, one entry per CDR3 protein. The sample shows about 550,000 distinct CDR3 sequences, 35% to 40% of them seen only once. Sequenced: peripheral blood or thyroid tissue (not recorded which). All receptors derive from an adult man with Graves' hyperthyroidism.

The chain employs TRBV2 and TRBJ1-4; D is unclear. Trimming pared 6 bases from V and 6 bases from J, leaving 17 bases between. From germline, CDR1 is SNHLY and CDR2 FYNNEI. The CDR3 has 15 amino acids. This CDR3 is CASSQDLGNYEKLFF. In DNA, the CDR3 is TGTGCCAGCAGCCAAGATCTGGGTAATTATGAAAAACTGTTTTTT. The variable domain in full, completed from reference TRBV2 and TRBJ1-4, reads EPEVTQTPSHQVTQMGQEVILRCVPISNHLYFYWYRQILGQKVEFLVSFYNNEISEKSEIFDDQFSVERPDGSNFTLKIRSTKLEDSAMYFCASSQDLGNYEKLFFGSGTQLSVL.

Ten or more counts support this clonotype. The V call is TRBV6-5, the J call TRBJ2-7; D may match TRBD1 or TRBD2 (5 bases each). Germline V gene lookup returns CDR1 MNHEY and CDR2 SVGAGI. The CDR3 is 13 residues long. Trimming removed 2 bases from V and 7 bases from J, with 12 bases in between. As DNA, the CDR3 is TGTGCCAGCAGTTACAGGGGAGTAGGGGAGCAGTACTTC. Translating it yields CASSYRGVGEQYF.

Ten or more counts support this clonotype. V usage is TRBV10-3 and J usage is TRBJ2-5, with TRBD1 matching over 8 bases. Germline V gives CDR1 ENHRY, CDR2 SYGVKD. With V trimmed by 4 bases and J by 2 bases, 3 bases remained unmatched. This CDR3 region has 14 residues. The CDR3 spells CAISGGTGQETQYF. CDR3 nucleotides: TGTGCCATCAGTGGAGGGACAGGACAAGAGACCCAGTACTTC.

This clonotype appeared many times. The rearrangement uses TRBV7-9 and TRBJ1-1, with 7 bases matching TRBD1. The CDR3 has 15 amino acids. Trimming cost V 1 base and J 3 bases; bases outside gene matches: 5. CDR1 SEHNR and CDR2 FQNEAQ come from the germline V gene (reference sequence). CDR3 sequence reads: CASSLVQGGHTEAFF. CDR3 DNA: TGTGCCAGCAGCTTAGTTCAGGGGGGCCACACTGAAGCTTTCTTT.

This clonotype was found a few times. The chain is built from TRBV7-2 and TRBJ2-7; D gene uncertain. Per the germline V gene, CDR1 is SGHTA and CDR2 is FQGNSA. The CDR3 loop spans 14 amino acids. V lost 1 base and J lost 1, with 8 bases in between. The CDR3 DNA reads TGTGCCAGCAGCTTAGGGCCATGGTCCTACGAGCAGTACTTC. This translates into CASSLGPWSYEQYF.

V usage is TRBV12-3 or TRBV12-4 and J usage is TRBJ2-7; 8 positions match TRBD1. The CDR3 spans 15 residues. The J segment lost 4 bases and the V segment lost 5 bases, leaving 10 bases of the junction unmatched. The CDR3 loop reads CASSPGQGWDYEQYF. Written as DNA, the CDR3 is TGTGCCAGCAGTCCAGGACAGGGCTGGGATTACGAGCAGTACTTC.

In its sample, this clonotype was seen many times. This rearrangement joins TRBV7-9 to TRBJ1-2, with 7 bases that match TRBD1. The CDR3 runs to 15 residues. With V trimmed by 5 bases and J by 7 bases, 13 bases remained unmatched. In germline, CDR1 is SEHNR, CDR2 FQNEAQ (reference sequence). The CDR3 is CASSQSQGQYGGYTF. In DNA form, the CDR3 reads TGTGCCAGCAGCCAATCACAGGGGCAGTATGGTGGCTACACCTTC.

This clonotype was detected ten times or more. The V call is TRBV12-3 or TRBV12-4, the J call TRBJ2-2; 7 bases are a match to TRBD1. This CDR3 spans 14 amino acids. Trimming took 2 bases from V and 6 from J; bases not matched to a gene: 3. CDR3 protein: CASSLSQGAGELFF. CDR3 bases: TGTGCCAGCAGTTTAAGTCAGGGGGCCGGGGAGCTGTTTTTT.

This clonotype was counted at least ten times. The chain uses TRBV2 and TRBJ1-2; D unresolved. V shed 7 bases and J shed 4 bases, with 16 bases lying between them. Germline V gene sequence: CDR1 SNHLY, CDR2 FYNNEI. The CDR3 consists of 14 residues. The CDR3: CASKKRTGGYGYTF. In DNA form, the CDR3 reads TGTGCCAGCAAGAAACGTACCGGTGGCTATGGCTACACCTTC.

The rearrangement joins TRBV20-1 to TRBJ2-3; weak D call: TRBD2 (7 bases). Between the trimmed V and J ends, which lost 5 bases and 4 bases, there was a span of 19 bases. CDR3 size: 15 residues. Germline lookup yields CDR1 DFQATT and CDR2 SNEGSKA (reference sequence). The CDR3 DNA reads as TGCAGTGCTGGCACACAGGGAGGGATCGCAGATACGCAGTATTTT. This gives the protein CSAGTQGGIADTQYF.

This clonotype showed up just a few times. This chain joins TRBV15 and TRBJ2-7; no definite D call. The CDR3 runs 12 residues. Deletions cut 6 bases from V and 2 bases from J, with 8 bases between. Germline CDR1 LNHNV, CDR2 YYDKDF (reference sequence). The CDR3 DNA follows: TGTGCCACCAGTCGTGACACCTACGAGCAGTACTTC. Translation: CATSRDTYEQYF.

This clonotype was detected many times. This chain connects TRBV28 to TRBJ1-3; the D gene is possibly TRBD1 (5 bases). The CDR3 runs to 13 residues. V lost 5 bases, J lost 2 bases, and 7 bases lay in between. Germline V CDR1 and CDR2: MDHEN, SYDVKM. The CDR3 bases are TGTGCCAGCAGTAAGACAGCTGGAAACACCATATATTTT. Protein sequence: CASSKTAGNTIYF.

The CDR3 protein is CASGITSTGRYNSPLHF. In nucleotides, the CDR3 is TGTGCCAGCGGAATTACCTCCACGGGCAGGTATAATTCACCCCTCCACTTT. The chain employs TRBV12-3 or TRBV12-4 and TRBJ1-6, with D unclear. The CDR3 runs to 17 residues. V was shortened by 8 bases and J by 4 bases, with 21 bases between the two germline ends.

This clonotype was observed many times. The CDR3 sequence: CASRSGTGAYGYTF. The DNA of the CDR3 is TGTGCCAGCAGATCCGGGACAGGGGCCTATGGCTACACCTTC. The chain is built from TRBV10-3 and TRBJ1-2, with 10 bases matching TRBD1. Germline lookup yields CDR1 ENHRY and CDR2 SYGVKD. The CDR3 loop spans 14 amino acids. The J segment lost 4 bases and the V segment lost 10 bases, leaving 9 bases of the junction unmatched.

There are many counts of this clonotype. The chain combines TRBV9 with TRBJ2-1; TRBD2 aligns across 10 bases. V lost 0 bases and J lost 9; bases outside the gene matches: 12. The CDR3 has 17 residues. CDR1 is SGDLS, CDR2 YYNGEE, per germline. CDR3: CASSVALAGVRWGEQFF. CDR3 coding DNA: TGTGCCAGCAGCGTAGCGCTAGCGGGAGTTAGGTGGGGTGAGCAGTTCTTC.

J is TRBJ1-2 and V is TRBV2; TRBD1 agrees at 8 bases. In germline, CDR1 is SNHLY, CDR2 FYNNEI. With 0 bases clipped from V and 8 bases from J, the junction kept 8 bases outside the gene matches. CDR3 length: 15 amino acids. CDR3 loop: CASSEAGLTGEGYTF. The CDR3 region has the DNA TGTGCCAGCAGTGAAGCCGGTTTGACAGGGGAGGGCTACACCTTC.

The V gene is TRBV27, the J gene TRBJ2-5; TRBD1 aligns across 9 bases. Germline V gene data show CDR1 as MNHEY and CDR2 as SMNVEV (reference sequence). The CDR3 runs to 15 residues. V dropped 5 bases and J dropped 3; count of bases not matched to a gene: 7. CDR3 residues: CASSTTDRGKETQYF. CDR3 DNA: TGTGCCAGCAGTACAACGGACAGGGGAAAAGAGACCCAGTACTTC.

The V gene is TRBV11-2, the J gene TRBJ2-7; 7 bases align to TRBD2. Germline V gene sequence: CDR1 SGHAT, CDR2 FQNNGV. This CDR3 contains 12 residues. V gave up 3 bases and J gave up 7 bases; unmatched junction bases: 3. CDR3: CASSFQRGEQYF. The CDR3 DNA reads TGTGCCAGCAGCTTTCAGCGGGGTGAGCAGTACTTC.

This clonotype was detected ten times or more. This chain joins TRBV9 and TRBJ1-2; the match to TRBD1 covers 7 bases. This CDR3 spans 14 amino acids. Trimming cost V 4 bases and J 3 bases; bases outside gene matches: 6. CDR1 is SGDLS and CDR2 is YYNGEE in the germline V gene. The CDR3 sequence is CASSPTGDDYGYTF. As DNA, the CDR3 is TGTGCCAGCAGCCCTACAGGGGATGACTATGGCTACACCTTC.

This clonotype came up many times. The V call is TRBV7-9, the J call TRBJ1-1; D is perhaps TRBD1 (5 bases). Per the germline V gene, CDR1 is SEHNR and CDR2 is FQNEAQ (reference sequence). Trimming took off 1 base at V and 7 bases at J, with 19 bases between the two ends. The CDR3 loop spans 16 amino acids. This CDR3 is CASSLEGGEGTIEAFF. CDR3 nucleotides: TGTGCCAGCAGCTTAGAGGGCGGGGAGGGGACGATTGAAGCTTTCTTT.

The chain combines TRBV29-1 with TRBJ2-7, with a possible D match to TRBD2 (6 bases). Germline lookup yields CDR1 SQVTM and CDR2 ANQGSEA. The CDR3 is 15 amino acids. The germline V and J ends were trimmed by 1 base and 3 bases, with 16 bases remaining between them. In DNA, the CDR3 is TGCAGCGTTGAAGGCAGGACGGGAGAAAACTACGAGCAGTACTTC. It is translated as CSVEGRTGENYEQYF.

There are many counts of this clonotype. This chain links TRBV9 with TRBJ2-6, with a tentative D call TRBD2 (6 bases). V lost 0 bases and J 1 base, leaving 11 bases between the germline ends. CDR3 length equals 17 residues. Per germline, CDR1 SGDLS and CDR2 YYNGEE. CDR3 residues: CASSVGLALSGANVLTF. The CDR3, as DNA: TGTGCCAGCAGCGTAGGCCTAGCGCTATCTGGGGCCAACGTCCTGACTTTC.

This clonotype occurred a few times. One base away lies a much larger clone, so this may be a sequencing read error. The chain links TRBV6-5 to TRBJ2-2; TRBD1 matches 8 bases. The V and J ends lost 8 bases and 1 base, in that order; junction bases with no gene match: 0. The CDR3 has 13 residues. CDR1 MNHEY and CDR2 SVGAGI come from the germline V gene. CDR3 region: CASGTGNTGELFF. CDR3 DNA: TGTGCCAGCGGGACAGGGAACACCGGGGAGCTGTTTTTT.